One and the same sample provided the 4 T cell receptor beta chains below, sequenced in a study of control samples from healthy donors and cancer patients. The data were produced by immunoSEQ multiplex PCR, yet TCRdb's version contains in-frame clones alone and is incomplete. The profile shows 110,000 to 150,000 clones, approximately 94% of them singletons. The specimen was blood. These receptors originate from a man aged 35-49 years in good health.

The V gene is TRBV9, the J gene TRBJ1-6; D might be TRBD1 (6 bases). The CDR3 length is 15 residues. V was pared by 4 bases and J by 11 bases, with 19 bases between. Per germline, CDR1 SGDLS and CDR2 YYNGEE. The CDR3 coding sequence is TGTGCCAGCAGCCCCATAGGGTGGGGGCTTGCACCCCTCCACTTT. Its translation: CASSPIGWGLAPLHF.

The gene calls are TRBV6-5 and TRBJ1-1; unclear D gene. The CDR3 contains 14 residues. CDR1 and CDR2 (germline): MNHEY, SVGAGI. V lost 0 bases and J 1 base, leaving 6 bases between the germline ends. The CDR3 DNA reads TGTGCCAGCAGTTACTCGGAACAGAACACTGAAGCTTTCTTT. Translation: CASSYSEQNTEAFF.

The rearrangement uses TRBV7-2 and TRBJ2-5; D ambiguous. Germline V gene lookup returns CDR1 SGHTA and CDR2 FQGNSA. V was clipped by 1 base and J by 1 base, with 10 bases between them. CDR3 length: 15 amino acids. The CDR3 DNA reads TGTGCCAGCAGCTTAGTAGGACGGTCCCAAGAGACCCAGTACTTC. Protein: CASSLVGRSQETQYF.

V gene TRBV2 combines with J gene TRBJ2-3; D is tentatively TRBD1 or TRBD2 (5 bases each). Per the germline V gene, CDR1 is SNHLY and CDR2 is FYNNEI. V was clipped by 4 bases and J by 4 bases, with 15 bases between them. The CDR3 runs 15 residues. CDR3 in DNA: TGTGCCAGCAGTGTCGCTTCGCAGGGAGCAGATACGCAGTATTTT. Its protein product is CASSVASQGADTQYF.